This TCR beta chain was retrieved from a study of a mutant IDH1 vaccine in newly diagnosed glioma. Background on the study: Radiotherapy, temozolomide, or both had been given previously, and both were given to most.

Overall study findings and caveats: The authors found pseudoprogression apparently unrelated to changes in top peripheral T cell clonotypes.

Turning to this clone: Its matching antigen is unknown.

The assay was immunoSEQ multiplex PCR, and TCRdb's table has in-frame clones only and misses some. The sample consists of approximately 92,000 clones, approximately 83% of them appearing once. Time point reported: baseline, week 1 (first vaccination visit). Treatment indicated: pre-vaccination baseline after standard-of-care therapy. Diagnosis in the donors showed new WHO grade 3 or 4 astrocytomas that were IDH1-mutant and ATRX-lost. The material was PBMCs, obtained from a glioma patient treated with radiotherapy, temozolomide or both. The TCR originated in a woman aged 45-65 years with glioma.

The CDR3 DNA follows: TGTGCCAGCAGCCGGGGAGGCGGGGCCGGGGGGGGTGAGCAGTTCTTC. It is translated as CASSRGGGAGGGEQFF. J is TRBJ2-1 and V is TRBV9; 8 nucleotides align to TRBD2. In germline, CDR1 is SGDLS, CDR2 YYNGEE. The CDR3 sequence is 16 residues long. V trimming: 4 bases; J trimming: 9 bases; junction bases outside the gene matches: 15.